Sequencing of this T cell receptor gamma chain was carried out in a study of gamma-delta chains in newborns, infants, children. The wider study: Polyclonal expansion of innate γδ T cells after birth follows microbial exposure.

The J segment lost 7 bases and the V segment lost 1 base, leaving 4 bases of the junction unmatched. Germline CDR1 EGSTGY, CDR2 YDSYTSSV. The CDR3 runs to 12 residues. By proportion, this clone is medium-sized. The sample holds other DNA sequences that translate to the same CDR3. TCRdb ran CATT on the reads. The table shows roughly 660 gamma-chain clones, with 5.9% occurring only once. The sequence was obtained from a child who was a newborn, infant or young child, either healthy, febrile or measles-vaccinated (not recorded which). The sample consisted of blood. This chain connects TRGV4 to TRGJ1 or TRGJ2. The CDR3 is CATWDGDYKKLF. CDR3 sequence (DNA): TGTGCCACCTGGGATGGTGACTATAAGAAACTCTTT.